The 6 T cell receptor beta chains below were found in one sample sequenced in a study of T-cell reconstitution after alpha-beta-depleted transplantation in children. Preparation of the TCRbeta library was carried out with unique molecular identifiers. From the PCR reads, TCRdb called clonotypes with MiXCR, one entry per CDR3 protein. Here the sample spans hundreds of thousands of distinct CDR3 sequences, approximately 9% being singletons. The sequenced sample was PBMCs from the stem cell graft donor, obtained from the stem cell graft. Every receptor here comes from a human donor who donated a stem cell graft to a child with acute lymphoblastic leukemia.

CDR3 DNA: TGTGCCAGCAGTGAAACGGCAGGGAACACCGGGGAGCTGTTTTTT. It yields the protein CASSETAGNTGELFF. The rearrangement links TRBV2 to TRBJ2-2; D gene unclear. The CDR3 totals 15 residues. Trimming removed 2 bases from V and 1 base from J, with 8 bases in between. The V gene's germline CDR1 is SNHLY and CDR2 FYNNEI.

Concerning this clonotype itself: Since no conserved phenylalanine or tryptophan closes the CDR3, a read error is the likely cause. V usage is TRBV5-1 and J usage is TRBJ1-2; D unclear. CDR3 size: 12 residues. From germline, CDR1 is SGHRS and CDR2 YFSETQ. The V end was cut by 0 bases, the J end by 2 bases, with 2 bases between. The CDR3: CASSLDNYGYTV. The CDR3 DNA reads as TGCGCCAGCAGCTTGGACAACTATGGCTACACCGTC.

This clonotype was recorded at least ten times. The chain joins TRBV4-3 to TRBJ2-2; 8 bases map to TRBD2. The CDR3 spans 17 residues. Germline CDR1 is LGHNA and CDR2 is YSLEER. Trimming took 0 bases from V and 4 from J; bases not matched to a gene: 7. CDR3 in amino acids: CASSQEGLAGGTGELFF. In nucleotides, the CDR3 is TGCGCCAGCAGCCAAGAAGGGCTAGCGGGCGGCACCGGGGAGCTGTTTTTT.

This clonotype was seen more than once but under ten times. This chain links TRBV3-1 with TRBJ2-7; tentative D call: TRBD1 (6 bases). Germline V gene sequence: CDR1 LGHDT, CDR2 YNNKEL (reference sequence). V lost 1 base to trimming and J lost 0 bases, with 10 bases between them. This CDR3 is 15 amino acids long. The CDR3 region has the DNA TGTGCCAGCAGCCAAGTTCCAGGGGACTCCTACGAGCAGTACTTC. This translates into CASSQVPGDSYEQYF.

In its sample, this clonotype was seen many times. This chain links TRBV12-3 or TRBV12-4 with TRBJ1-6; tentatively, D is TRBD1 (6 bases). The CDR3 spans 14 residues. V dropped 3 bases and J dropped 5 bases, with 8 bases sitting between them. CDR3 amino acids: CASSFRQDNSPLHF. For the CDR3, the DNA is TGTGCCAGCAGTTTCAGACAGGATAATTCACCCCTCCACTTT.

This clonotype was recorded at least ten times. This chain links TRBV7-6 with TRBJ1-1, with 7 bases aligning to TRBD1. V lost 3 bases to trimming and J lost 4 bases; unmatched junction nucleotides: 5. Germline V gene lookup returns CDR1 SGHVS and CDR2 FNYEAQ. CDR3 length equals 14 residues. The CDR3 bases are TGTGCCAGCAGCTTCGGACAGGAAGGCACTGAAGCTTTCTTT. This translates into CASSFGQEGTEAFF.